This T cell receptor beta chain came from a study of T cell changes during pregnancy in multiple sclerosis. Trimming cost V 5 bases and J 1 base, with 12 bases left between them. Germline V gene data show CDR1 as LGHNA and CDR2 as YNFKEQ. This CDR3 comprises 15 residues. Using immunoSEQ multiplex PCR, the repertoire was profiled, and TCRdb retains in-frame clones only, with some absent. The data hold 90,000 to 100,000 clones, with more than 90% observed a single time. Sequencing used peripheral blood, obtained in the first trimester of pregnancy. The V call is TRBV4-2, the J call TRBJ1-3; D might be TRBD1 (6 bases). The sequence came from a female donor with multiple sclerosis, enrolled in a pregnancy study. The CDR3 sequence: CASSGGGWSGNTIYF. As DNA, the CDR3 is TGTGCCAGCAGCGGCGGGGGCTGGTCTGGAAACACCATATATTTT.